Below, one T cell receptor (beta chain) is given with its context. This clonotype has only a few counts. Which antigen it targets is not known. Within one base of it there is no much larger clone, and no base qualities were kept. Ficoll-Paque density gradient centrifugation was used to isolate PBMCs. These data originate in a study of T-cell memory formation after mild COVID-19 (dated by TCRdb to about 2021). About the investigation overall: TCR sequence clusters from the two donors were found to be largely donor specific. The cohort was made up of two young adult volunteers, one female and one male, who were previously healthy. T-cell clones expanding and contracting after mild COVID-19 in a couple of donors were tracked by longitudinal TCRalpha and TCRbeta repertoire sequencing.

Findings and caveats that apply to the study as a whole: Some responding clones were detected in pre-infection memory, suggesting pre-existing cross-reactive memory T cells joined the SARS-CoV-2 response. Contracting CD4+ clones were located mainly in the CM and EM memory subsets, whereas CD8+ clones were found to be enriched in EMRA. From day 15 to 85, contracting clones showed balanced CD4/CD8 phenotypes, whereas a second wave of clones that expanded from day 15 to 37 leaned towards CD4+. The study included only a couple of mild cases, and larger cohorts that include severe cases with pre-infection samples were judged to be necessary. Whether the second-wave clones peaking on day 37 were SARS-CoV-2 specific was not confirmed.

V drops 0 bases and J drops 5 bases, leaving 16 bases in between. CDR1 and CDR2 are read off the germline V gene (reference sequence) as DFQATT and SNEGSKA. Its CDR3 holds 15 amino acids, cysteine through phenylalanine. Solely the CDR3 DNA is kept, with 45 bases framed from the first base. Sequencing was carried out with an Illumina NovaSeq 6000. TCRalpha and TCRbeta cDNA libraries were constructed by 5'RACE with constant-segment primers, with sample barcodes and unique molecular identifiers being introduced. Trizol reagent was used to extract RNA from every sample. The libraries were amplified in two PCR steps, and the second step added a second sample barcode and Illumina TruSeq adapters. Sequencing of the libraries was done on an Illumina NovaSeq, producing 2 x 150 bp paired-end reads. Per the original workflow: Reads were demultiplexed and collapsed into UMI-guided consensus sequences with migec v1.2.7. Using mixcr v2.1.11, UMI consensuses were aligned to TRA and TRB V and J templates and then assembled into clonotypes. Expanded or contracted clonotypes were those called significant by both edgeR and NoisET, with noise models trained on biological replicates. For edgeR calls, a false discovery rate-adjusted p below 0.01 and a log2 fold-change threshold of 1 were applied. As an exploratory analysis of dynamics, PCA with hierarchical clustering was applied to max-normalized trajectories of the 1000 most abundant clonotypes. Separately sequenced CD4+ and CD8+ repertoires were used to assign the CD4 or CD8 phenotype of responding clones. In TCRdb, the public reads were trimmed at Q25 with fastp and aligned with MiXCR, with productive beta chains retained. Rows are combined by CDR3 protein, so each entry shows the most common genes and DNA. Clone size and V and J calls follow TCRdb, not the original study. Present in this sample are over 130,000 distinct CDR3 sequences, 14% of which were seen just once. The ten most abundant clones make up 25% to 30% of the sample.

The V and J genes are TRBV20-1 and TRBJ1-1; possibly the D gene is TRBD1, per 6 matching bases. The material sequenced was PBMCs or a T cell subset sorted from them (not recorded which). The clonotype was recovered from an adult woman who had mild COVID-19 (a few samples of this study predate the infection). The sample titles of this study are shuffled in the database, so cell type and time point are left out; the donor was told from shared clones. The CDR3 protein sequence reads: CSARDGRVRGTEAFF. Read as DNA, the sequence is TGCAGTGCTAGAGATGGAAGGGTAAGGGGGACTGAAGCTTTCTTT.